This record looks at one TCR beta chain sequence and its context. It lacks a known antigen. The record has no base qualities; no much larger clone is one base away. The source of the sample is a study of T cell responses to AZD1222 COVID-19 vaccine (dated by TCRdb to about 2021). As for the study more broadly: AZD1222 recipients with second doses at about 4 weeks or about 12 weeks were pooled, because spike-specific TCR depth and breadth did not differ between schedules. Trial participants were enrolled by age into subgroups of 18-55, 56-69 and 70-plus years, and about 150, 27 and 61 TCR-sequenced participants, respectively, were included in these subgroups. TCR sequencing covered about 230 trial participants: some 210 given two doses of AZD1222 and some 25 given two doses of MenACWY control vaccine.

Results the study describes overall, beyond this receptor: No day 14 peak-response samples were available, so repertoires were characterized only after the peak T cell response. Reportedly, close to half of the unique spike-specific TCRs recognized epitopes lying outside the regions that are mutated in the B.1.351 and B.1.1.7 variants. Most participants were white British and females outnumbered males, and the authors suggested that clonal diversity may have been underestimated. The whole spike protein was spanned by vaccine-associated CD4 TCRs, and dominant responses were seen in regions 160-218 and 743-854. A significant rise in spike-specific TCR breadth and depth was observed after two AZD1222 doses relative to day 0 and relative to MenACWY recipients. The 56-69-year group was small, and its depth increase did not reach significance, likely because of low power. Conclusions about previously exposed vaccinees are limited, since just 5 or 6 AZD1222 recipients were seropositive for SARS-CoV-2 at baseline.

The time point label on this specimen signifies: baseline before first vaccination. Vaccinee samples came from UK trials COV001 and COV002, including a single-blind randomized controlled phase 2/3 trial of AZD1222 (ChAdOx1 nCoV-19) in healthy adults. For TCRbeta chain sequencing, PBMC samples were collected from trial participants at day 0 and at day 28 after the second dose. Via the germline V gene, CDR1 is MNHEY and CDR2 SVGAGI. The CDR3 holds 13 amino acids from the cysteine to the phenylalanine. The CDR3 DNA has 39 bases and is translated from base 1. V is cut by 6 bases and J by 4 bases, and the space between the germline ends is 10 bases. The CDR3 regions of human TCRbeta chains were analyzed by immunosequencing. In the paper's pipeline: Repertoire TCRs were matched against a reference library of SARS-CoV-2-specific TCRs generated with the MIRA antigen-specificity platform. Breadth meant the fraction of unique TCRs that were SARS-CoV-2-associated, whereas depth meant the fraction of total T cells that were SARS-CoV-2-associated. Using the MIRA data, every spike-specific TCR was mapped to the spike region that the TCR reacted to and assigned to either a CD4 or a CD8 class. Log10-transformed breadth and depth values were compared by one-way ANOVA with Sidak's multiple comparisons tests. TCRdb carries this immuneACCESS record with in-frame sequences only. Its versions omit some clonotypes, under half of them owing to an unresolved V gene in the studies checked, with the rest unexplained. V and J calls and clone size are copied from that table; D and trimming were computed from the DNA. This sample gives over 120,000 clones in total; around 90% of them show up just once. Approximately 5.4% of the sample rests with the top ten.

This clonotype was obtained from an adult in good health. The sequence links TRBV6-5 to TRBJ1-5; the D gene is unclear. The starting material was peripheral blood, obtained on day 0 of AZD1222 vaccination. The nucleotide sequence is given as TGTGCCAGCAGGCGCAGGCTTAATCAGCCCCAGCATTTT. This sequence encodes CASRRRLNQPQHF.